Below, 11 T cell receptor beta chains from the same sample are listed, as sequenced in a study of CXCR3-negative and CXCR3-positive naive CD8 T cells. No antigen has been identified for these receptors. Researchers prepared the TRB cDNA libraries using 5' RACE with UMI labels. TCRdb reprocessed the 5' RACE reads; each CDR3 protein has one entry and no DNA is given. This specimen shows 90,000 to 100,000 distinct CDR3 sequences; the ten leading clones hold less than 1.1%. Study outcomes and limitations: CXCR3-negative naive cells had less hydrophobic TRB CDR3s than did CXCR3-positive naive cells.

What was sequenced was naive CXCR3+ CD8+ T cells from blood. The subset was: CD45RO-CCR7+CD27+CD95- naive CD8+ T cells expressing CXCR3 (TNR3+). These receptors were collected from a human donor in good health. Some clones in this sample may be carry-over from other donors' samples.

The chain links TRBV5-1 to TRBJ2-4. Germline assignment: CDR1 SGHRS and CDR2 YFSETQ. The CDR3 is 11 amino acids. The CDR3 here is CASSFGGIQYF.

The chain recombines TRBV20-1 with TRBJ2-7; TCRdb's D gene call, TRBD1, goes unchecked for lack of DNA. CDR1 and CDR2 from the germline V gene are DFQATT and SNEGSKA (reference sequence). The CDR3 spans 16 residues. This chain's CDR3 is CSARESGRGFPYEQYF.

Here the CDR3 reads CASSLEGSGEQFF. This chain uses TRBV5-1 with TRBJ2-1. This CDR3 spans 13 amino acids. Per germline, CDR1 SGHRS and CDR2 YFSETQ.

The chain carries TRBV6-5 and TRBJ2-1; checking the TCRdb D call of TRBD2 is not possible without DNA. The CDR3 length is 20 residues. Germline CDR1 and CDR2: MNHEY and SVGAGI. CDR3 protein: CASSSPRLAGGRVSYNEQFF.

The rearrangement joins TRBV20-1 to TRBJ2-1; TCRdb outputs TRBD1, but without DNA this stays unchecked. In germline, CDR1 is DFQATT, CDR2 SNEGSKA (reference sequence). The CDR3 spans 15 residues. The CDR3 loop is CSAMSTGTVYNEQFF.

CDR3 loop: CASSDVAEDTQYF. The chain has TRBV7-9 and TRBJ2-3. CDR1 and CDR2 from the germline V gene are SEHNR and FQNEAQ (reference sequence). CDR3 length: 13 amino acids.

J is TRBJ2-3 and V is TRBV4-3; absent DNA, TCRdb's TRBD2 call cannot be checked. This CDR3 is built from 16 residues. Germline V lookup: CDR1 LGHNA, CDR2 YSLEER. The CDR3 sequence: CASSQEAGGLGDTQYF.

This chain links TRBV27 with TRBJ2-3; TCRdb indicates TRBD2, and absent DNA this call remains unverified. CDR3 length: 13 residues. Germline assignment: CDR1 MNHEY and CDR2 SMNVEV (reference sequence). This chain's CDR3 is CASSERRPDTQYF.

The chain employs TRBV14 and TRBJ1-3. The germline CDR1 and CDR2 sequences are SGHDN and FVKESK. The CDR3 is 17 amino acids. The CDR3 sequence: CASSQTAENLLGNTIYF.

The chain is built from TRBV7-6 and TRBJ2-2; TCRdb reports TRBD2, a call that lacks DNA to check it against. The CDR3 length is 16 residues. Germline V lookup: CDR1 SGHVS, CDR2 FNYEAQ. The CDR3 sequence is CASSFTQRGGPGELFF.

The CDR3 protein is CSARDLTRGDLGLEQYF. The rearrangement joins TRBV20-1 to TRBJ2-7; TCRdb picks TRBD2, but there is no DNA to check that call. CDR1 DFQATT and CDR2 SNEGSKA come from the germline V gene (reference sequence). CDR3 length equals 17 residues.